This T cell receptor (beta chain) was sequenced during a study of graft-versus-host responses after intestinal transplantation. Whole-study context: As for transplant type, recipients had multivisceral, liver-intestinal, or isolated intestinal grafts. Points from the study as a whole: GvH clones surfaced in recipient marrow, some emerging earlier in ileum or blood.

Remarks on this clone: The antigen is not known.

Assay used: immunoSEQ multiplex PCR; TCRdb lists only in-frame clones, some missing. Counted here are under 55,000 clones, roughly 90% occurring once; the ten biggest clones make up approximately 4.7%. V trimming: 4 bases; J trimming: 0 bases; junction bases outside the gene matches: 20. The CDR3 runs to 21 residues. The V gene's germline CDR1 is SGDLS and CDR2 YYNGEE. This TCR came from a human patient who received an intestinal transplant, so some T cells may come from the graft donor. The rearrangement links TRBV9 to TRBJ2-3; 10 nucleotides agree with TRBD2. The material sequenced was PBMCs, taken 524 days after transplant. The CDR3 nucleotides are TGTGCCAGCAGCATCCCGAGAGGGGGGCTTTCTAGCGGGGGAAGCACAGATACGCAGTATTTT. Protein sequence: CASSIPRGGLSSGGSTDTQYF.